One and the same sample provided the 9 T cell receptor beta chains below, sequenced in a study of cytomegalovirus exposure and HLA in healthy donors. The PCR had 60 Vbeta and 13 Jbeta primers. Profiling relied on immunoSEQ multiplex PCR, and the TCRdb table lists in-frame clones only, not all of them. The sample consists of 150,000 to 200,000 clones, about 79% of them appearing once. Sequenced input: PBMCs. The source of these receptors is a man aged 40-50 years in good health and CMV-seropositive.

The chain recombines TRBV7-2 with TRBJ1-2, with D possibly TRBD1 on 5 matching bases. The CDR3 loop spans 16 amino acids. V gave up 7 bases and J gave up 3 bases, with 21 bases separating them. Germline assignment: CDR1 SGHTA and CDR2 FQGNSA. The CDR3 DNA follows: TGTGCCAGCACCCTAACCGGGGGGGGGTACGACTATGGCTACACCTTC. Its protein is CASTLTGGGYDYGYTF.

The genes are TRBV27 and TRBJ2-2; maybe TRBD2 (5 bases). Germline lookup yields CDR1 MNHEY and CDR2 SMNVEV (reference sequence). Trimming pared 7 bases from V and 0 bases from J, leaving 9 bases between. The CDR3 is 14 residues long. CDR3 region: CASKGVANTGELFF. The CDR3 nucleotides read TGTGCCAGCAAGGGAGTAGCGAACACCGGGGAGCTGTTTTTT.

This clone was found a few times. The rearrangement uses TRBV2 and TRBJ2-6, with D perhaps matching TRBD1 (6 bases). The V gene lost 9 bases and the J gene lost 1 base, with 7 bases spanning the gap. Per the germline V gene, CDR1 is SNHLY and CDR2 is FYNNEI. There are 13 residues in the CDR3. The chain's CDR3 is CARQGSGANVLTF. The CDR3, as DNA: TGTGCCAGACAGGGATCTGGGGCCAACGTCCTGACTTTC.

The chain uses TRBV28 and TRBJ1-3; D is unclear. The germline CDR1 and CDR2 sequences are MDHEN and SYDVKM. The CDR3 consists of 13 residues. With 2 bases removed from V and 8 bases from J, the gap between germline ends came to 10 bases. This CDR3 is CASSLGPRDTIYF. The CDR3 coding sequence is TGTGCCAGCAGTTTAGGGCCGAGGGACACCATATATTTT.

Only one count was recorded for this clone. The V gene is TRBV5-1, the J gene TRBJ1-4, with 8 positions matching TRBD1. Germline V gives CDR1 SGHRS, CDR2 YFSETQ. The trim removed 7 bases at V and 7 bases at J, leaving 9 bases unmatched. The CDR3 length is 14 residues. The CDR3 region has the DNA TGCGCCAGCGGAGAACAGGGGGTGGGTGAAAAACTGTTTTTT. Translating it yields CASGEQGVGEKLFF.

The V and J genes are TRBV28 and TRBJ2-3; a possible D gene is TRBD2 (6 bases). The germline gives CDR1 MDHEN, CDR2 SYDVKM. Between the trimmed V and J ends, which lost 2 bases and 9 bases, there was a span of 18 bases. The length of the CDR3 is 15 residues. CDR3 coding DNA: TGTGCCAGCAGTTTAAGGATTGGGGTCGGGAGAACGCAGTATTTT. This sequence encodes CASSLRIGVGRTQYF.

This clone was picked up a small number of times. CDR3 DNA: TGTGCCAGCAGTTACTCTAATGGGGACAGCTCCTACGAGCAGTACTTC. Protein sequence: CASSYSNGDSSYEQYF. The chain couples TRBV2 to TRBJ2-7; 7 bases agree with TRBD1. This CDR3 contains 16 residues. Germline V gene lookup returns CDR1 SNHLY and CDR2 FYNNEI. The J segment lost 0 bases and the V segment lost 5 bases, leaving 10 bases of the junction unmatched.

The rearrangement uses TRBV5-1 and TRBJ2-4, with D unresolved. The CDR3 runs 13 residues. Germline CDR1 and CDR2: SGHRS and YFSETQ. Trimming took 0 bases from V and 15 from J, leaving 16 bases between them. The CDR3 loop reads CASSLGQVNGWYF. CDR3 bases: TGCGCCAGCAGCTTGGGACAAGTCAACGGTTGGTACTTC.

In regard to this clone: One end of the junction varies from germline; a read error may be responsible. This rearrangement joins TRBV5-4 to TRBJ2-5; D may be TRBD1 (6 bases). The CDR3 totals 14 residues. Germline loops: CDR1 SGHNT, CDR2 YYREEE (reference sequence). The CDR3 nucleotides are TGTGCCAGCAGCCAAACAGGGAGTGAAGAGACCCGGTACTTC. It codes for CASSQTGSEETRYF. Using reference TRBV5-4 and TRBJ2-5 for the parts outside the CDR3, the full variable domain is ETGVTQSPTHLIKTRGQQVTLRCSSQSGHNTVSWYQQALGQGPQFIFQYYREEENGRGNFPPRFSGLQFPNYSSELNVNALELDDSALYLCASSQTGSEETRYFGPGTRLLVL.